Sequencing of this T cell receptor (beta chain) was carried out in a study of cytomegalovirus exposure and HLA in healthy donors. About the study: A preliminary data release comprised around 85 million unique TCRs obtained from HLA-typed donors.

The study's findings and limits: What a later analysis reportedly showed was that an Asian-associated ancestry cluster had fewer N-insertions than the roughly 670-donor mean. It was approximately 170 TCR beta chains that were listed as cytomegalovirus-associated.

About this clone itself: Its specificity is not known.

The V gene's germline CDR1 is MRHNA and CDR2 SNTAGT. There are 22 residues in the CDR3. Trimming removed 0 bases from V and 2 bases from J, with 28 bases in between. The PCR ran on 60 Vbeta and 13 Jbeta primers. Clones were read by immunoSEQ multiplex PCR, and TCRdb kept only the in-frame ones, dropping some. The data contain 75,000 to 95,000 clones, roughly 78% of them singletons. The source material was PBMCs. The receptor was derived from a male donor in good health and CMV-seropositive. The chain combines TRBV6-4 with TRBJ1-4; weak D call: TRBD1 (5 bases). The CDR3 bases are TGTGCCAGCAGTGACTCAAAACCCCGGGACCGAGGAGGGAGGTCCACTAATGAAAAACTGTTTTTT. Translating gives CASSDSKPRDRGGRSTNEKLFF.